These 8 T cell receptor beta chains were sequenced from one sample in a study of T cell repertoires in cytomegalovirus infection. Antigen specificity for these receptors is unknown. TCRdb processed the reads anew with MiXCR; each CDR3 protein has one entry. Of approximately 990,000 distinct CDR3 sequences listed, 30% to 40% are singletons. The sequences come from cultured CD8+ T cells from PBMCs, collected from culture after CMV antigen stimulation. These TCRs come from a human donor in good health (CMV status not recorded). Some clones in this sample may be carry-over from other donors' samples.

The J gene is TRBJ2-5, the V gene TRBV6-2 or TRBV6-3; D call uncertain. This CDR3 has 16 residues. The V end lost 2 bases, the J end lost 4 bases, and 17 bases lay between the germline ends. Germline V lookup: CDR1 MNHEY, CDR2 SVGEGT. CDR3 sequence reads: CASSYDNRRRAETQYF. The CDR3 nucleotides are TGTGCCAGCAGTTACGATAACCGCCGAAGGGCAGAGACCCAGTACTTC.

The chain uses TRBV28 and TRBJ1-3; possible D gene TRBD1, 5 bases. Between the trimmed V and J ends, which lost 1 base and 3 bases, there was a span of 13 bases. The germline CDR1 and CDR2 sequences are MDHEN and SYDVKM. The CDR3 runs to 16 residues. In DNA, the CDR3 is TGTGCCAGCAGTTTATACTGGGGGTTGTATGGAAACACCATATATTTT. The encoded protein is CASSLYWGLYGNTIYF.

This chain uses TRBV2 with TRBJ1-3, with no clear D. The CDR3 consists of 12 residues. Trimming left V 10 bases short and J 0 bases short, with 7 bases between. From germline, CDR1 is SNHLY and CDR2 FYNNEI. CDR3 sequence: CATESSGNTIYF. The CDR3 nucleotides read TGTGCCACGGAGAGCTCTGGAAACACCATATATTTT.

The genes are TRBV18 and TRBJ1-5; 7 positions match TRBD1. CDR3 length: 16 amino acids. Germline lookup yields CDR1 KGHSH and CDR2 LQKENI. Losses at the gene ends were 2 bases for V and 3 bases for J; bases not matched to a gene: 7. The CDR3 reads CASSPEGGQNNQPQHF. The CDR3 nucleotides are TGTGCCAGCTCACCAGAGGGGGGACAGAACAATCAGCCCCAGCATTTT.

This clonotype was observed a handful of times. CDR3 in DNA: TGCAGCGTTGCTGCCCCGAGGTATGGCTACACCTTC. It is translated as CSVAAPRYGYTF. The chain has TRBV29-1 and TRBJ1-2; no clear D. In germline, CDR1 is SQVTM, CDR2 ANQGSEA. Trimming pared 4 bases from V and 5 bases from J, leaving 11 bases between. CDR3 length equals 12 residues.

The chain employs TRBV7-9 and TRBJ1-2; TRBD1 aligns across 11 bases. The germline V gene has CDR1 SEHNR and CDR2 FQNEAQ (reference sequence). V lost 5 bases, J lost 5 bases, and 4 bases stayed unmatched. This CDR3 spans 14 amino acids. In DNA, the CDR3 is TGTGCCAGCAGCCGGGACAGGGGGGGATATGGCTACACCTTC. This sequence encodes CASSRDRGGYGYTF.

About this clonotype itself: This may be a read error: a much more frequent sequence differs by one nucleotide. The gene calls are TRBV7-6 and TRBJ1-5; D is unclear. The CDR3 has 15 amino acids. Looked up from germline, CDR1 is SGHVS and CDR2 is FNYEAQ. The CDR3 region has the DNA TGTGCCAGCAGCTTAGTCCCAGTCCCCGCTCAGCCCCAGGATTTT. Amino acid sequence: CASSLVPVPAQPQDF.

V and J are TRBV5-1 and TRBJ2-1; D uncertain. Germline lookup yields CDR1 SGHRS and CDR2 YFSETQ. The CDR3 totals 13 residues. Trimming removed 5 bases from V and 5 bases from J, with 11 bases in between. The CDR3 region is CASSPRANNEQFF. CDR3 coding DNA: TGCGCCAGCAGTCCTAGAGCAAACAATGAGCAGTTCTTC. Supplemented by reference TRBV5-1 and TRBJ2-1, the full variable domain reads KAGVTQTPRYLIKTRGQQVTLSCSPISGHRSVSWYQQTPGQGLQFLFEYFSETQRNKGNFPGRFSGRQFSNSRSEMNVSTLELGDSALYLCASSPRANNEQFFGPGTRLTVL.